The TCR beta chain described here comes from a study of T cells expressing NK-cell markers (TCRdb year 2020). Looking at the study overall: TCR beta-chain repertoires were profiled in sorted CD3+CD56+NKG2C+, CD3+CD56+NKG2C- and CD3+CD56-NKG2C+ T-cell subsets from several donors. Among the eight sequenced donors, only one was HCMV-seronegative, while the other seven were HCMV-seropositive. The eight sequenced donors were randomly selected healthy volunteers, three men and five women. Libraries were sequenced as 2 x 150 bp reads on Illumina HiSeq 2000/2500, MiSeq or NextSeq. The study at large found these results: Those dominant clonotypes were again the most abundant among CD3+CD56-NKG2C+ cells in a handful of donors, at about 28.3-60.1%. Whether the expanded NKG2C-expressing T cell clones were specific for HCMV antigens was left unclear. In over 5 donors, the dominant CD3+CD56+NKG2C+ clonotypes were among the top 10 CD8+ clonotypes and accounted for roughly 1.0-7.5% of CD8+ T cells.

A commercial ELISA kit detecting HCMV-specific IgG in serum was used to determine HCMV serostatus. Ficoll density gradient centrifugation was used to isolate peripheral blood mononuclear cells from blood. Comments on this clonotype: What this receptor recognizes is not known.

TCRdb shows the sequencer as Illumina HiSeq 2000. TCR beta cDNA libraries were made by 5'RACE template switching that added a universal primer site and unique molecular identifiers. cDNA synthesis was primed from the TCR beta constant segment and was followed by two successive PCR amplification steps. Turning to the authors' computational methods: MIGEC handled demultiplexing of the reads and grouping by UMI, while MiTCR was used to assemble and quantify clonotypes. To exclude erroneous sequences, only TCR cDNA sequences supported by at least two reads were retained. The tcR package was used for downstream repertoire analysis, with clonotypes matched between fractions based on CDR3 nucleotide sequence plus V segment. Antigen specificity was annotated against VDJdb with VDJmatch, allowing one amino acid substitution in CDR3. Each entry corresponds to one CDR3 protein sequence from reads that TCRdb reprocessed, and DNA is not given. TCRdb's processing, not the authors', yielded these V and J calls. This specimen's table enumerates 550,000 to 600,000 distinct CDR3 sequences. Of the sample, less than 4.5% falls within the top ten clones.

The cysteine opens and the phenylalanine closes a CDR3 of 14 amino acids. The entry carries no DNA sequence. For CDR1 and CDR2, the germline V gene lists SGDLS and YYNGEE. Sequencing was done on a sample of blood T cells: a sorted CD56 or NKG2C T cell subset, CD4+ or CD8+ T cells, or bulk PBMC T cells (not recorded which). The chain is assembled from TRBV9 and TRBJ2-5; checking the TCRdb D call of TRBD1 is not possible without DNA. This receptor was taken from a man in his late teens or twenties in good health. Donor details come from another sample of the same person, matched by shared clones. The CDR3 reads as follows: CASSAHLGEETQYF.